These 9 T cell receptor beta chains share one sample of origin, sequenced in a study of T cell repertoires in cytomegalovirus infection. TCRdb redid the calling of the reads with MiXCR, one entry per CDR3 protein. The sample has about 920,000 distinct CDR3 sequences, roughly 31% seen once. Antigen specificity for these receptors is unknown. The specimen was cultured CD8+ T cells from PBMCs, collected from culture after CMV antigen stimulation. These TCRs come from a human donor in good health (CMV status not recorded). Some clones in this sample may be carry-over from other donors' samples.

This clonotype was counted only a few times. The rearrangement uses TRBV12-5 and TRBJ1-1, with 9 bases lining up with TRBD1. This CDR3 is built from 13 residues. V dropped 5 bases and J dropped 6; count of bases not matched to a gene: 4. Germline V gene lookup returns CDR1 LGHNT and CDR2 FRNRAP. The CDR3 is CASGLRQGAEAFF. The CDR3 DNA is TGTGCTAGTGGTCTTCGACAGGGGGCTGAAGCTTTCTTT.

This clonotype was detected only a few times. The rearrangement uses TRBV19 and TRBJ1-2; 8 nucleotides agree with TRBD1. Germline-derived CDR1 and CDR2 are LNHDA and SQIVND (reference sequence). This CDR3 is built from 13 residues. The ends lost 3 bases at V and 4 bases at J; junction bases unmatched: 1. In DNA, the CDR3 is TGTGCCAGTAGTATGGGACAGGTCTATGGCTACACCTTC. This sequence encodes CASSMGQVYGYTF.

This clonotype has just a few counts. This chain connects TRBV12-3 or TRBV12-4 to TRBJ1-4, with 7 bases fitting TRBD1. The V segment lost 4 bases and the J segment 7 bases; nucleotides outside the gene matches: 12. The CDR3 contains 16 residues. CDR3 loop: CASSSPLTGTVEKLFF. The DNA for the CDR3 is TGTGCCAGCAGTTCCCCCTTGACCGGGACAGTTGAAAAACTGTTTTTT.

The rearrangement joins TRBV6-6 to TRBJ2-3, with a weak D call TRBD1 (5 bases). From germline, CDR1 is MNHNY and CDR2 SVGAGI (reference sequence). The germline V and J ends were trimmed by 3 bases and 13 bases, with 11 bases remaining between them. This CDR3 is built from 11 residues. The CDR3 loop reads CASSYGHAEYF. The CDR3 region has the DNA TGTGCCAGCAGTTATGGACATGCCGAGTATTTT.

Concerning this clonotype: With a much larger clone just one base away, this may be a read error. The chain recombines TRBV7-6 with TRBJ1-5, with a possible D match to TRBD1 (6 bases). There are 18 residues in the CDR3. Germline V gene lookup returns CDR1 SGHVS and CDR2 FNYEAQ. The CDR3 DNA reads TGTGCTAGCAGCTCCAACCCCGGGGGGCAGGGAGACAATCAGCCCCAGCATTTT. This codes for CASSSNPGGQGDNQPQHF.

The chain uses TRBV3-1 and TRBJ1-1; TRBD1 matches at 9 bases. Germline CDR1 is LGHDT and CDR2 is YNNKEL (reference sequence). This CDR3 spans 15 amino acids. The V gene end was trimmed by 3 bases and the J gene end by 1 base; junction bases not matched to a gene: 3. This CDR3 reads CASSHQGQGNTEAFF. In DNA form, the CDR3 reads TGTGCCAGCAGCCACCAGGGACAGGGGAACACTGAAGCTTTCTTT.

The rearrangement joins TRBV28 to TRBJ2-7; 14 positions match TRBD2. From germline, CDR1 is MDHEN and CDR2 SYDVKM. V trimming: 2 bases; J trimming: 10 bases; junction bases outside the gene matches: 7. The CDR3 sequence is 15 residues long. The CDR3 loop reads CASSLPGTSGGEQYV. In DNA, the CDR3 is TGTGCCAGCAGTTTACCCGGGACTAGCGGGGGAGAACAGTACGTC.

The sample holds many counts of this clonotype. The chain has TRBV20-1 and TRBJ1-1; D may be TRBD1 (5 bases). Germline-derived CDR1 and CDR2 are DFQATT and SNEGSKA (reference sequence). V shed 3 bases and J shed 3 bases, with 8 bases lying between them. CDR3 length equals 12 residues. The CDR3 DNA sequence: TGCAGTGCTAGGGTAGGGGACACTGAAGCTTTCTTT. It is translated as CSARVGDTEAFF.

V is TRBV5-5 and J is TRBJ1-2, with 7 bases aligning to TRBD1. This CDR3 comprises 15 residues. Per the germline V gene, CDR1 is SGHKS and CDR2 is YYEKEE (reference sequence). V was clipped by 5 bases and J by 2 bases; unmatched bases: 9. The DNA for the CDR3 is TGTGCCAGCAGTATTACAGGGGTTTCGAACTATGGCTACACCTTC. This translates into CASSITGVSNYGYTF.